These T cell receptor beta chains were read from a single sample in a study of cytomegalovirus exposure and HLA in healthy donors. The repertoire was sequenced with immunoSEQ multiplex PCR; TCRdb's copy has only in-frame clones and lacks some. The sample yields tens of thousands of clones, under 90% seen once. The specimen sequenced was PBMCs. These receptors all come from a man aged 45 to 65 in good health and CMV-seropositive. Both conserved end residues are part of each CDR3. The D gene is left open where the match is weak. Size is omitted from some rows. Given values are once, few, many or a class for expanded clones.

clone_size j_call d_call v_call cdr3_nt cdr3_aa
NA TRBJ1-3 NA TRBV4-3 TGCGCCAGCAGCCAAGATCGGGAGCCTGGAAACACCATATATTTT CASSQDREPGNTIYF
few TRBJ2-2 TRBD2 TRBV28 TGTGCCAGCAGGGGGGGACTAGTAGGCACCGGGGAGCTGTTTTTT CASRGGLVGTGELFF
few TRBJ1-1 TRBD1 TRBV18 TGTGCCAGCTCACCAAGCGTAGGGACAGCGAACACTGAAGCTTTCTTT CASSPSVGTANTEAFF
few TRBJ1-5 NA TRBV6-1 TGTGCCAGCAGTAGAGTGTTTAAGCCCCAGCATTTT CASSRVFKPQHF
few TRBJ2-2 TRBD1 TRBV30 TGTGCCTGGAGTGTAGGGGGCGCGAGCACCGGGGAGCTGTTTTTT CAWSVGGASTGELFF
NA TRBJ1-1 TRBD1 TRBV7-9 TGTTCCAGCAGCTCTAGGACAGGGTCCATCGATAGAGCTTTCTTT CSSSSRTGSIDRAFF
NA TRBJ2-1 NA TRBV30 TGTGCCTGGAGTGCTAGTCTCTCCTACAATGAGCAGTTCTTC CAWSASLSYNEQFF
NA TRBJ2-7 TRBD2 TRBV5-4 TGTGCCAGCAGCGGGGGGACTAGCGGGAGGGGAACCTACGAGCAGTACTTC CASSGGTSGRGTYEQYF
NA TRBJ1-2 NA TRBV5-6 TGTGCCAGCAGCCCCGACCTAGGGGGTACTGGGAGCTATGGCTACACCTTC CASSPDLGGTGSYGYTF
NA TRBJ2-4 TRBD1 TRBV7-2 TGTGCCAGCAGCTTGGACAGGGATGGCAGTCAGTACTTC CASSLDRDGSQYF
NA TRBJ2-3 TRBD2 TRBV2 TGTGCCAGCAGTGTCCTAGCGGGAGGAACAATACGCAGTCCATTT CASSVLAGGTIRSPF
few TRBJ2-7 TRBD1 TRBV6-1 TGTGCCAGCAGTGAAGCCCAATGGGGACAGCAGCGGTTACAGTACTTC CASSEAQWGQQRLQYF
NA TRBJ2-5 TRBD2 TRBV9 TGTGCCAGCAGCGTAGCGAAGTGGGGGGGAGAGACCCAGTACTTC CASSVAKWGGETQYF
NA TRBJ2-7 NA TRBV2 TGTGCCAGCAGTGAATGGGCCCCCCTGCAGTACTTC CASSEWAPLQYF
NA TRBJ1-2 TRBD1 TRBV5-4 TGTGCCAGCAGCTTGGCCGTGGGGACAGCTAACTATGGCTACACCTTC CASSLAVGTANYGYTF
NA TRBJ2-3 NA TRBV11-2 TGTGCCAGCAGCTTCCCCAGACTCACAGATACGCAGTATTTT CASSFPRLTDTQYF
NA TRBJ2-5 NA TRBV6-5 TGTGCCAGCAGTCGAGGGCCAAACCAAGAGACCCAGTACTTC CASSRGPNQETQYF
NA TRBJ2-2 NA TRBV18 TGTGCCAGCTCACCTTCGGGGGAGCTGTTTTTT CASSPSGELFF
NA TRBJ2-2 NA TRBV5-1 TGCGCCAGCAGCCCGCCCGGGACTGTTTCGACCGGGGAGCTGTTTTTT CASSPPGTVSTGELFF
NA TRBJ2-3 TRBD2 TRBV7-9 TGTGCCAGCAGCCCCTCTCGGGGGGTGGATACGCAGTATTTT CASSPSRGVDTQYF
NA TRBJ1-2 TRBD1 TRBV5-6 TGTGCCAGCAGCTTAGGGACAGGGGGCTTCTATGGCTACACCTTC CASSLGTGGFYGYTF
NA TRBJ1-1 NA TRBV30 TGTGCCTGGGCCCTCAGGGAGAACACTGAAGCTTTCTTT CAWALRENTEAFF
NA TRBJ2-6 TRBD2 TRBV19 TGTGCCAGTAGCCCCGGGACTAGCGTTGGGGCCAACGGCCTGACTTTC CASSPGTSVGANGLTF
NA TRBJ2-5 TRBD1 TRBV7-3 TGTGCCAGCAGCCCCAGGCGGGACAGGGCACCATCAGAGACCCAGTACTTC CASSPRRDRAPSETQYF
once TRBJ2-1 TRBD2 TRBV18 TGTGCCAGCTCACCACGTACCGGGAGGGAATACAATGAGCAGTTCTTC CASSPRTGREYNEQFF